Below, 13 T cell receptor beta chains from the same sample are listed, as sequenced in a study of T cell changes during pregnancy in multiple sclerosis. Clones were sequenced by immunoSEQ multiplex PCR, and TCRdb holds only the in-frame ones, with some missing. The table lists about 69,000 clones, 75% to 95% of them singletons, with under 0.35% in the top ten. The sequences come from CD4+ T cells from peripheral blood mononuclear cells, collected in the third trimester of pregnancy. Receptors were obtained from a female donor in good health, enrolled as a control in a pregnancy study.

In DNA form, the CDR3 reads TGTGCCAGCAGCCGTGGGGGAGGCCTCGCACACTATGGCTACACCTTC. It codes for CASSRGGGLAHYGYTF. The chain joins TRBV7-2 to TRBJ1-2, with D possibly matching TRBD1 (5 bases). CDR3 length: 16 residues. V was trimmed by 5 bases and J by 3 bases, leaving 19 bases between them. Germline V gene sequence: CDR1 SGHTA, CDR2 FQGNSA.

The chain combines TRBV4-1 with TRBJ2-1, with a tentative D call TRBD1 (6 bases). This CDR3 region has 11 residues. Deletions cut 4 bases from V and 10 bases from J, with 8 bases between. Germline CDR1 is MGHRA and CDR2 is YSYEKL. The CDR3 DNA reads TGCGCCAGCAGCCGTGACAGGGAGCAGTTCTTC. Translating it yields CASSRDREQFF.

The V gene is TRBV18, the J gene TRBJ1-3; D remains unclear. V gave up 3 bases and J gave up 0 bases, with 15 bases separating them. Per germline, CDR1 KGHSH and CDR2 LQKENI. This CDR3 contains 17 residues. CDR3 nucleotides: TGTGCCAGCTCACCTCCGGGGAAGGACCTCTCTGGAAACACCATATATTTT. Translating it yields CASSPPGKDLSGNTIYF.

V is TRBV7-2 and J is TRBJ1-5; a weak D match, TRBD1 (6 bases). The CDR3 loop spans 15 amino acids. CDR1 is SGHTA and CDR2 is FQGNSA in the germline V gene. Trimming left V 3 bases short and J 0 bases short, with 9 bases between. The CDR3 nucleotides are TGTGCCAGCAGCTTCCAGGGGAATAGCAATCAGCCCCAGCATTTT. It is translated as CASSFQGNSNQPQHF.

The CDR3 sequence is CASSYQGLEAQYF. In DNA, the CDR3 is TGTGCCAGCAGTTATCAGGGACTTGAAGCGCAGTATTTT. The rearrangement joins TRBV6-5 to TRBJ2-3; a weak D match, TRBD2 (6 bases). This CDR3 is built from 13 residues. Trimming took 3 bases from V and 10 from J, leaving 14 bases between them. Germline V lookup: CDR1 MNHEY, CDR2 SVGAGI.

CDR3 sequence: CASSEIGGYNEQFF. The CDR3 DNA sequence: TGTGCCAGCAGTGAAATCGGCGGCTACAATGAGCAGTTCTTC. The rearrangement uses TRBV6-1 and TRBJ2-1, with no clear D. Trimming shortened V by 2 bases and J by 3 bases, and 8 bases separated the two germline ends. Looked up from germline, CDR1 is MNHNS and CDR2 is SASEGT. The CDR3 has 14 amino acids.

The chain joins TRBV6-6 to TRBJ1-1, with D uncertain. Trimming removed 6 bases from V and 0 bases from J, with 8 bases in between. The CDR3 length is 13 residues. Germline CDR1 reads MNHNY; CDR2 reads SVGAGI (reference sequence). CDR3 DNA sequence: TGTGCCAGCAGCCCCATCATGAACACTGAAGCTTTCTTT. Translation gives CASSPIMNTEAFF.

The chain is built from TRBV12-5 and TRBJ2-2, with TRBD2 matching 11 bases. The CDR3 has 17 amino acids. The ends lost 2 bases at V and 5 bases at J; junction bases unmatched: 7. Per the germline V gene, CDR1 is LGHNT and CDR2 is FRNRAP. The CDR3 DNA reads TGTGCTAGTGGTTTGTTTATCCTAGCGGGGGGTACCGGGGAGCTGTTTTTT. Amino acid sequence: CASGLFILAGGTGELFF.

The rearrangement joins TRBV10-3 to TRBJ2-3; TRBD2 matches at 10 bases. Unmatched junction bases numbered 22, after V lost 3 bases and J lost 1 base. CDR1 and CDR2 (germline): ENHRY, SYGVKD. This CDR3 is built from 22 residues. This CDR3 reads CAISERPFVSGGRPSRTDTQYF. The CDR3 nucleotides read TGTGCCATCAGTGAACGACCTTTTGTTAGCGGGGGGCGCCCTTCCCGCACAGATACGCAGTATTTT.

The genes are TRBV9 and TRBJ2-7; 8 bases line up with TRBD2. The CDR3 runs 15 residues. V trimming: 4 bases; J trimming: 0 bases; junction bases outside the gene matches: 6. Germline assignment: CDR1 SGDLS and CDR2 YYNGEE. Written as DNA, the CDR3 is TGTGCCAGCAGCAAAAATAGCGGGGCCTCCTACGAGCAGTACTTC. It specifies CASSKNSGASYEQYF.

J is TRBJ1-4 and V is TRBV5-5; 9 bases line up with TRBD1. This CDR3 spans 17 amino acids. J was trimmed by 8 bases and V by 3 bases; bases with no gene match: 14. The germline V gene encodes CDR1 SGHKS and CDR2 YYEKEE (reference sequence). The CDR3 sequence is CASSSFNRGLSNEKLFF. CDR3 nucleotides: TGTGCCAGCAGCTCCTTTAACAGGGGGCTCAGTAACGAAAAACTGTTTTTT.

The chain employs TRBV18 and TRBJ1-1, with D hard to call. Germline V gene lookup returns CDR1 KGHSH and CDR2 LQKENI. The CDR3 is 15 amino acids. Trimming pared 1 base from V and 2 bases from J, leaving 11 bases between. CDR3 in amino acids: CASSPRSDFNTEAFF. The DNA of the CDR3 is TGTGCCAGCTCACCACGATCAGATTTTAACACTGAAGCTTTCTTT.

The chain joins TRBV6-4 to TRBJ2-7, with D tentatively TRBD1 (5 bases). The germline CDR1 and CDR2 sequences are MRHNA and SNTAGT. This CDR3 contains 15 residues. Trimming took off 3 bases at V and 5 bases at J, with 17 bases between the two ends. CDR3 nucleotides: TGTGCCAGCAGTGAGTTGGACATCAGTAGGGACGAGCAGTACTTC. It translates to CASSELDISRDEQYF.